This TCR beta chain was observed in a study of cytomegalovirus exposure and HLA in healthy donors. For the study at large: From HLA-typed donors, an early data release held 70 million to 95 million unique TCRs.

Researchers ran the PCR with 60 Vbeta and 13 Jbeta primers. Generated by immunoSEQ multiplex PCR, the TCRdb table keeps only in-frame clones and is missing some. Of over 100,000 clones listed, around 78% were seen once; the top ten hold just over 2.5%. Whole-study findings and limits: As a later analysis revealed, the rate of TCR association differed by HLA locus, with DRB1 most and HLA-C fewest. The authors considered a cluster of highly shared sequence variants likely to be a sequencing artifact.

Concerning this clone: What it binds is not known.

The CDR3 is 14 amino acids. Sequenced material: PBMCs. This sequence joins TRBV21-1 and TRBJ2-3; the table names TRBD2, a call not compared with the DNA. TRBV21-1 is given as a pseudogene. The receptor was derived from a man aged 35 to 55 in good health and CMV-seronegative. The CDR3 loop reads CAREQHDSTDTQYF. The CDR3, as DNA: TGTGCCAGGGAGCAGCACGATAGCACAGATACGCAGTATTTT.